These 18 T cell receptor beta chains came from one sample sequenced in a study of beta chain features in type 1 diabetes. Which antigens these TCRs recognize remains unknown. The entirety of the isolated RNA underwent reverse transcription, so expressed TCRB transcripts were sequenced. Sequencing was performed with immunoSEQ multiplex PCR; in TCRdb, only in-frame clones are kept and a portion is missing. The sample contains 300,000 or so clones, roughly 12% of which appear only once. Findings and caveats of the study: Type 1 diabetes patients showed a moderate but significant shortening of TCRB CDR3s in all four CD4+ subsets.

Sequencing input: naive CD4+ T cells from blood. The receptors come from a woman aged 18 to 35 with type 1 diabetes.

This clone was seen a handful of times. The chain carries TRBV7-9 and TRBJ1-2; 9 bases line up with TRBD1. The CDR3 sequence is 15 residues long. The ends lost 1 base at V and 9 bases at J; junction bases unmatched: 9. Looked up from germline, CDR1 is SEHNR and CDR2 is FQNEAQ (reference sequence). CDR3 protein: CASSLEQGANARYTF. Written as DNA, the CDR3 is TGTGCCAGCAGCTTAGAACAGGGGGCTAACGCTCGCTACACCTTC.

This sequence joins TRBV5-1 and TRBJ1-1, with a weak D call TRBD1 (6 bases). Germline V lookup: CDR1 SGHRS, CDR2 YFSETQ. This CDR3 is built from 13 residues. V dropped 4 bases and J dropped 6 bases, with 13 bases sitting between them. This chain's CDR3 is CASSRQEGPEAFF. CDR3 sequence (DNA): TGCGCCAGCAGCCGACAGGAAGGCCCTGAAGCTTTCTTT.

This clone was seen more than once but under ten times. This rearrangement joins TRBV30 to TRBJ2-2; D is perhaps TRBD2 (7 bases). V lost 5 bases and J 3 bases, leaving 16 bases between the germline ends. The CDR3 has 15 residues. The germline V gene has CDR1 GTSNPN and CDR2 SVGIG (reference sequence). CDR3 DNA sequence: TGTGCCTGGCACCGGGGGGCCGCGGACACCGGGGAGCTGTTTTTT. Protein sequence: CAWHRGAADTGELFF.

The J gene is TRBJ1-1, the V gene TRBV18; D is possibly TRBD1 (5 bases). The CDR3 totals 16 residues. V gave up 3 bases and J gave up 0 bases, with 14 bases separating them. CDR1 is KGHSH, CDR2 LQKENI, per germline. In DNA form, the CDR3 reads TGTGCCAGCTCACCTTCAATGACAGCGATGAACACTGAAGCTTTCTTT. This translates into CASSPSMTAMNTEAFF.

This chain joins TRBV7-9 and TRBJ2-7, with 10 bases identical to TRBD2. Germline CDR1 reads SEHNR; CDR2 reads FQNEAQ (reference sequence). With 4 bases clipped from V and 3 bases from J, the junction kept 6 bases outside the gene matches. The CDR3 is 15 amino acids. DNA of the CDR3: TGTGCCAGCAGCTCCCGGACTAGCGGCGGCTACGAGCAGTACGTC. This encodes CASSSRTSGGYEQYV.

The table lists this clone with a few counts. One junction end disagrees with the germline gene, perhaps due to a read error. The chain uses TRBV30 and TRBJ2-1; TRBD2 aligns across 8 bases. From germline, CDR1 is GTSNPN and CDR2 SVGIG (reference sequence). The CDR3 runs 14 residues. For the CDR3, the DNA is TGTGCCTGGAGTGATGGACTAGCCTATAATGAGCAGTTCTTC. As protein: CAWSDGLAYNEQFF.

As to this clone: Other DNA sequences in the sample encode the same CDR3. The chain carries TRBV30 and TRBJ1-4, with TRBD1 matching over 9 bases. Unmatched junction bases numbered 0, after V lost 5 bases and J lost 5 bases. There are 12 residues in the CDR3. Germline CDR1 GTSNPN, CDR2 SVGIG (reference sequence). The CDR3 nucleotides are TGTGCCTGGGGACAGGGGAATGAAAAACTGTTTTTT. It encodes CAWGQGNEKLFF.

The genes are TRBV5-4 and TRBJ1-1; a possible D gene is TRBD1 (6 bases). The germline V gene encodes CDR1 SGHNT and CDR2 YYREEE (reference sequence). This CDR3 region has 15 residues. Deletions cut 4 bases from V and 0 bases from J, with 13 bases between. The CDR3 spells CASSRWGRMNTEAFF. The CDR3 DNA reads TGTGCCAGCAGCCGATGGGGGCGGATGAACACTGAAGCTTTCTTT.

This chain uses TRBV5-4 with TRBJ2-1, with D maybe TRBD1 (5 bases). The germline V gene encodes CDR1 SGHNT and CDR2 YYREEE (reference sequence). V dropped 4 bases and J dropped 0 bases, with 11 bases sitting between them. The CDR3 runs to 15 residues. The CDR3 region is CASSPARVSYNEQFF. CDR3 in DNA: TGTGCCAGCAGCCCCGCCAGGGTCTCCTACAATGAGCAGTTCTTC.

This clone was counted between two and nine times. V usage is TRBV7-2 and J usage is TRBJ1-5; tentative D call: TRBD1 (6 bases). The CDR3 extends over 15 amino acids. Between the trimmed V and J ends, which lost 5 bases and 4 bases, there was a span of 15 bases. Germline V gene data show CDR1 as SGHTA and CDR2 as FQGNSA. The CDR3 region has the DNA TGTGCCAGCAGCCCATTTCGGACAGCAAATCAGCCCCAGCATTTT. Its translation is CASSPFRTANQPQHF.

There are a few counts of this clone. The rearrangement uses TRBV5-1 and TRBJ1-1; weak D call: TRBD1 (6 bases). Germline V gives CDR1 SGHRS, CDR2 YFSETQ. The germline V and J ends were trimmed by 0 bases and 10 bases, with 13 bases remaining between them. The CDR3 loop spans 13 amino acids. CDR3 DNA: TGCGCCAGCAGCTTGGGTACAGGGACGGGAGCTTTCTTT. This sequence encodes CASSLGTGTGAFF.

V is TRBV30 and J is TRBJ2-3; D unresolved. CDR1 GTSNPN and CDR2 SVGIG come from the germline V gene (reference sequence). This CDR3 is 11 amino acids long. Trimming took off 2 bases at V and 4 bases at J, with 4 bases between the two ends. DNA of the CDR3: TGTGCCTGGAGTCGTTCAGATACGCAGTATTTT. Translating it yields CAWSRSDTQYF.

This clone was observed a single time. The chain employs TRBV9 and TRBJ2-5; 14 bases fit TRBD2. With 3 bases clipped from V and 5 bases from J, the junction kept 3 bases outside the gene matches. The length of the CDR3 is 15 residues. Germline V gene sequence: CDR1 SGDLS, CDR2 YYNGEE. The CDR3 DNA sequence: TGTGCCAGCAGCGGGGGACTAGCGGGAGTGGAGACCCAGTACTTC. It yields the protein CASSGGLAGVETQYF.

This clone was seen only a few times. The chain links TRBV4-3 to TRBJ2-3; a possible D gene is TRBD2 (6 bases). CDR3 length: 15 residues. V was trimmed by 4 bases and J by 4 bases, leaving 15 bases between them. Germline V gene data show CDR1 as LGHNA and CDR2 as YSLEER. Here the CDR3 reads CASSRRRELADTQYF. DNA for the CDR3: TGCGCCAGCAGCCGCCGGAGGGAGTTGGCAGATACGCAGTATTTT.

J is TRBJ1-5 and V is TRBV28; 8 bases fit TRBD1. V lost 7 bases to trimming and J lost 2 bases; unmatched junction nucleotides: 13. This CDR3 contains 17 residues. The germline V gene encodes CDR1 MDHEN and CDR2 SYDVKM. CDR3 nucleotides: TGTGCCAGCACCGCCGGCCGCACAGGGGGAGGCAATCAGCCCCAGCATTTT. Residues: CASTAGRTGGGNQPQHF.

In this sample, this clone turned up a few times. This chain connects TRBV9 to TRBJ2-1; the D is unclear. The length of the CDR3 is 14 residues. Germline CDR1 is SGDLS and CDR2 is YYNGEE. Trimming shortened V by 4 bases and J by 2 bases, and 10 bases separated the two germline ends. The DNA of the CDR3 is TGTGCCAGCAGCCCCCGTCTAACCTACAATGAGCAGTTCTTC. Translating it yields CASSPRLTYNEQFF.

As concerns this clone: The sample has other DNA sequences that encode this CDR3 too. CDR3 sequence (DNA): TGTGCCAGCAGCGTAGGAACTAGCGGGATACAAGAGACCCAGTACTTC. This gives the protein CASSVGTSGIQETQYF. The chain combines TRBV9 with TRBJ2-5, with TRBD2 matching over 10 bases. This CDR3 has 16 residues. Per the germline V gene, CDR1 is SGDLS and CDR2 is YYNGEE. After removal of 0 bases from V and 2 bases from J, the junction contained 4 bases not matched to a gene.

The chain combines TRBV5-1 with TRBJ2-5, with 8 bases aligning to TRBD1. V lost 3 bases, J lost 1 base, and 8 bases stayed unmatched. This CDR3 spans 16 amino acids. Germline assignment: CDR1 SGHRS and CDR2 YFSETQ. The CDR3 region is CASSYQTGAIQETQYF. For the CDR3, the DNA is TGCGCCAGCAGCTATCAGACAGGGGCCATCCAAGAGACCCAGTACTTC.